These T cell receptor beta chains were read from a single sample in a study of blood T cell repertoires in COVID-19. Method: immunoSEQ multiplex PCR; TCRdb's copy keeps in-frame clones and lacks some. The sample has 200,000 or so clones, roughly four fifths seen once. Material for sequencing was peripheral blood. Source of these receptors: a woman in her sixties or seventies with active or convalescent COVID-19. CDR3s include the opening cysteine and the closing phenylalanine or tryptophan. The D gene is left open where the match is weak. Expanded clones are given a class, and other clones once, few, many or no size at all.

-	TRBV4-1	TRBJ2-3	few	CASSHPARSTDTQYF	TGCGCCAGCAGCCATCCAGCGAGAAGCACAGATACGCAGTATTTT
TRBD1	TRBV9	TRBJ2-7	-	CASSAGQGLYEQYF	TGTGCCAGCAGCGCGGGACAGGGGTTGTACGAGCAGTACTTC
TRBD1	TRBV6-5	TRBJ1-4	-	CASSLTGWGEKLFF	TGTGCCAGCAGTCTGACAGGGTGGGGCGAAAAACTGTTTTTT
-	TRBV7-3	TRBJ1-5	once	CASSLSIRGDSNQPQHF	TGTGCCAGCAGCTTATCGATCAGGGGTGATAGCAATCAGCCCCAGCATTTT
-	TRBV24-1	TRBJ2-5	-	CATSDPRGSQGEETQYF	TGTGCCACCAGTGATCCCCGGGGTTCACAGGGAGAAGAGACCCAGTACTTC
TRBD1	TRBV2	TRBJ2-7	-	CASSTLPGQGVYEQYF	TGTGCCAGCAGCACCCTGCCCGGACAGGGGGTCTACGAGCAGTACTTC
-	TRBV7-9	TRBJ2-7	-	CASSLERLAVGSYEQYF	TGTGCCAGCAGCTTAGAGAGGCTAGCCGTAGGCTCCTACGAGCAGTACTTC
TRBD2	TRBV2	TRBJ2-7	-	CASREKRGPYEQYF	TGTGCCAGCAGGGAGAAGCGGGGACCCTACGAGCAGTACTTC
TRBD1	TRBV5-1	TRBJ2-1	-	CASSPRTGNYNEQFF	TGCGCCAGCAGCCCAAGGACAGGGAACTACAATGAGCAGTTCTTC
TRBD1	TRBV10-1	TRBJ1-1	-	CASSEAGTGATEAFF	TGCGCCAGCAGTGAGGCAGGGACAGGGGCTACTGAAGCTTTCTTT
-	TRBV6-1	TRBJ1-1	-	CASSEVFTEAFF	TGTGCCAGCAGTGAAGTATTTACTGAAGCTTTCTTT
-	TRBV11-3	TRBJ2-2	-	CASSSFATGELFF	TGTGCCAGCAGCAGCTTCGCTACCGGGGAGCTGTTTTTT
-	TRBV6-6	TRBJ1-2	-	CASSYYPTDSLGGYTF	TGTGCCAGCAGTTACTATCCGACGGACAGCCTGGGAGGCTACACCTTC
-	TRBV5-4	TRBJ2-7	-	CASSLGRGGISDYEQYF	TGTGCCAGCAGCTTGGGACGCGGCGGGATAAGCGACTACGAGCAGTACTTC
-	TRBV7-3	TRBJ2-2	-	CASSLMSTGNTGELFF	TGTGCCAGCAGCTTAATGTCGACAGGGAACACCGGGGAGCTGTTTTTT
TRBD1	TRBV7-9	TRBJ1-2	-	CASSSGTGGVNGYTF	TGTGCCAGCAGCTCGGGGACAGGGGGCGTAAATGGCTACACCTTC
TRBD1	TRBV5-1	TRBJ2-1	-	CASRQQGSYNEQFF	TGCGCCAGCAGACAACAGGGGAGCTACAATGAGCAGTTCTTC
TRBD1	TRBV27	TRBJ1-2	-	CASSLGTDYGYTF	TGTGCCAGCAGTTTAGGGACAGACTATGGCTACACCTTC
TRBD1	TRBV5-3	TRBJ2-5	-	CARSPGQGFWETQYF	TGTGCCAGAAGTCCGGGACAGGGGTTCTGGGAGACCCAGTACTTC
-	TRBV4-1	TRBJ1-3	-	CASSQDQEQGSRNTIYF	TGCGCCAGCAGCCAAGATCAGGAACAGGGTAGCAGAAACACCATATATTTT
TRBD1	TRBV20-1	TRBJ1-4	-	CSASGQGGEKLFF	TGCAGTGCTAGTGGACAGGGTGGAGAAAAACTGTTTTTT
TRBD2	TRBV5-5	TRBJ2-3	-	CASRPLAGFTDTQYF	TGTGCCAGCAGACCACTAGCGGGATTCACAGATACGCAGTATTTT
-	TRBV21-1	TRBJ1-1	-	CASVDRGGTEAFF	TGTGCCAGCGTCGACAGGGGTGGGACTGAAGCTTTCTTT
-	TRBV18	TRBJ1-2	-	CASSPRSGGGYGYTF	TGTGCCAGCTCACCACGCAGCGGGGGCGGCTATGGCTACACCTTC
-	TRBV7-3	TRBJ2-3	-	CASSPTGGSTDTQYF	TGTGCCAGCAGCCCTACTGGGGGCAGCACAGATACGCAGTATTTT
-	TRBV2	TRBJ2-7	-	CASSVQGGDYEQYF	TGTGCCAGCAGCGTACAGGGCGGCGATTACGAGCAGTACTTC
TRBD1	TRBV5-4	TRBJ1-6	-	CASSLPGTGNSPLHF	TGTGCCAGCAGCTTACCCGGGACAGGGAATTCACCCCTCCACTTT
TRBD1	TRBV3-1/TRBV3-2	TRBJ1-5	once	CASSHRDSNQPQHF	TGTGCCAGCAGCCACCGGGACAGTAATCAGCCCCAGCATTTT
-	TRBV7-3	TRBJ1-6	-	CASSLKGQGSPLHF	TGTGCCAGCAGCTTAAAAGGGCAGGGGTCACCCCTCCACTTT
-	TRBV7-2	TRBJ2-2	-	CASSLWQNTGELFF	TGTGCCAGCAGCTTGTGGCAGAACACCGGGGAGCTGTTTTTT
-	TRBV19	TRBJ2-5	-	CASSIVHYGQETQYF	TGTGCCAGTAGTATAGTTCATTACGGCCAAGAGACCCAGTACTTC
TRBD2	TRBV28	TRBJ2-1	-	CASSFSGTSYNEQFF	TGTGCCAGCAGTTTTAGCGGGACTTCCTACAATGAGCAGTTCTTC
TRBD2	TRBV9	TRBJ2-2	once	CASSASGRALTGELFF	TGTGCCAGCAGCGCGAGCGGGAGGGCCTTGACCGGGGAGCTGTTTTTT
-	TRBV7-6	TRBJ1-1	-	CASSLGTVNTEAFF	TGTGCCAGCAGCTTAGGTACGGTGAACACTGAAGCTTTCTTT
-	TRBV5-1	TRBJ2-3	-	CASSGGRFTDTQYF	TGCGCCAGCTCAGGCGGGCGGTTCACAGATACGCAGTATTTT
-	TRBV5-6	TRBJ1-3	once	CASSLFREGAGNTIYF	TGTGCCAGCAGCTTGTTCCGGGAGGGCGCTGGAAACACCATATATTTT